The clone carrying this TCR beta chain was counted a few times. This sample stems from a study of early T cells in non-severe SARS-CoV-2 infection. V dropped 4 bases and J dropped 6 bases, with 9 bases sitting between them. The CDR3 spans 11 residues. CDR1 and CDR2 (germline): SQVTM, ANQGSEA. Individual cDNA molecules each received unique molecular identifiers attached to them. Each CDR3 protein gets one entry after TCRdb re-called the 5' RACE reads with MiXCR. In the table there are around 98,000 distinct CDR3 sequences, approximately 11% of which are singletons. The sequence came from an adult who was a healthcare worker with PCR-confirmed SARS-CoV-2 infection or an uninfected control (not recorded which). The sequencing input was whole blood. The chain is built from TRBV29-1 and TRBJ1-2; TRBD1 is a possible D gene (5 bases). The CDR3 protein is CSVGGADGYTF. CDR3 in DNA: TGCAGCGTTGGAGGGGCAGATGGCTACACCTTC.